The 3 T cell receptor beta chains below were found in one sample sequenced in a study of cytomegalovirus exposure and HLA in healthy donors. The protocol was immunoSEQ multiplex PCR, while the TCRdb copy is restricted to in-frame clones and leaves out a portion. Among some 140,000 clones listed, less than 90% were seen once. Sequenced material: PBMCs. Receptors originate from a man aged 18-30 years in good health and CMV-seropositive.

The genes are TRBV11-2 and TRBJ2-7, with TRBD1 identical over 7 bases. V lost 0 bases and J lost 4; bases outside the gene matches: 6. This CDR3 contains 15 residues. Germline CDR1 and CDR2: SGHAT and FQNNGV. This chain's CDR3 is CASSLEGGAAYEQYF. The CDR3, as DNA: TGTGCCAGCAGCTTAGAAGGGGGCGCAGCGTACGAGCAGTACTTC. Together with reference TRBV11-2 and TRBJ2-7, the CDR3 gives the full variable domain: EAGVAQSPRYKIIEKRQSVAFWCNPISGHATLYWYQQILGQGPKLLIQFQNNGVVDDSQLPKDRFSAERLKGVDSTLKIQPAKLEDSAVYLCASSLEGGAAYEQYFGPGTRLTVT.

This chain connects TRBV7-3 to TRBJ2-7; possibly TRBD1 for D (6 bases). This CDR3 comprises 15 residues. V was pared by 1 base and J by 0 bases, with 10 bases between. Germline V gives CDR1 SGHTA, CDR2 FQGTGA. CDR3 nucleotides: TGTGCCAGCAGCTTAAGGGCAGGGGCCTCCTACGAGCAGTACTTC. This gives the protein CASSLRAGASYEQYF.

The gene calls are TRBV10-3 and TRBJ2-7; 9 bases match TRBD1. CDR1 is ENHRY and CDR2 is SYGVKD in the germline V gene. The CDR3 has 14 residues. Losses at the gene ends were 3 bases for V and 6 bases for J; bases not matched to a gene: 6. Here the CDR3 DNA reads TGTGCCATCAGTGAAGGGGGACAGGGTGCCGAGCAGTACTTC. This gives the protein CAISEGGQGAEQYF.